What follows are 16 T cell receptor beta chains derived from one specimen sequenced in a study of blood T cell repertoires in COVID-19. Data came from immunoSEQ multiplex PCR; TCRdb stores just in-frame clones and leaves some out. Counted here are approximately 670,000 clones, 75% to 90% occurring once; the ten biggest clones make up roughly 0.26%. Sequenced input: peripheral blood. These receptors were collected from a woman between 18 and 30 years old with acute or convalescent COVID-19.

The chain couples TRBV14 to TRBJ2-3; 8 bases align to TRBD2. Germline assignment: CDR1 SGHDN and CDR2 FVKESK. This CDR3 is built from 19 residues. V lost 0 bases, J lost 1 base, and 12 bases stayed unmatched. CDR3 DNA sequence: TGTGCCAGCAGCCAAGATTCATTTGAGCGGGGGATGCGCACAGATACGCAGTATTTT. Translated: CASSQDSFERGMRTDTQYF.

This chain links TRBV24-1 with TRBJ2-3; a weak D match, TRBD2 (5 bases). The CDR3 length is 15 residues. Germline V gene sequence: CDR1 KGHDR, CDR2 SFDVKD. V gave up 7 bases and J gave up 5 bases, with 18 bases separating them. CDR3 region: CATRADYIDGDTQYF. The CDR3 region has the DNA TGTGCCACCAGGGCTGACTACATTGACGGAGATACGCAGTATTTT.

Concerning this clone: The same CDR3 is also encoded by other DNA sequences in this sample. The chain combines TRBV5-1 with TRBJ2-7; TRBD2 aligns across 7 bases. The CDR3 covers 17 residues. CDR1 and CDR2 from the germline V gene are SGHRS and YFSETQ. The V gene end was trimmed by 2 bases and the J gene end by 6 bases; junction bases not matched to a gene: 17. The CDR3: CASSFSGLAGRGGEQYF. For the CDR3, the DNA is TGCGCCAGCAGCTTCTCCGGTCTGGCGGGGAGGGGTGGCGAGCAGTACTTC.

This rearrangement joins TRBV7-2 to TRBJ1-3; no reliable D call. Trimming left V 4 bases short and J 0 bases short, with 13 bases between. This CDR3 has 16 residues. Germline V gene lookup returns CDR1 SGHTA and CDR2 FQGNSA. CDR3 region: CASSSQGGFSGNTIYF. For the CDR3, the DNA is TGTGCCAGCAGCTCTCAAGGAGGCTTCTCTGGAAACACCATATATTTT. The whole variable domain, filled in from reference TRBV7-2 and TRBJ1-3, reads GAGVSQSPSNKVTEKGKDVELRCDPISGHTALYWYRQSLGQGLEFLIYFQGNSAPDKSGLPSDRFSAERTGGSVSTLTIQRTQQEDSAVYLCASSSQGGFSGNTIYFGEGSWLTVV.

The CDR3 loop is CARSKRAGADEAFF. CDR3 sequence (DNA): TGTGCCAGGTCGAAGAGGGCAGGGGCGGATGAAGCTTTCTTT. This chain connects TRBV2 to TRBJ1-1; possible D gene TRBD1, 6 bases. Looked up from germline, CDR1 is SNHLY and CDR2 is FYNNEI. Trimming took 9 bases from V and 7 from J, leaving 21 bases between them. This CDR3 spans 14 amino acids.

The CDR3 bases are TGTGCCAGCAGTTTCCGCTACGGGACAGGGAACACTGAAGCTTTCTTT. This encodes CASSFRYGTGNTEAFF. The V gene is TRBV27, the J gene TRBJ1-1; the match to TRBD1 covers 8 bases. Germline V lookup: CDR1 MNHEY, CDR2 SMNVEV (reference sequence). With V trimmed by 3 bases and J by 1 base, 7 bases remained unmatched. This CDR3 comprises 16 residues.

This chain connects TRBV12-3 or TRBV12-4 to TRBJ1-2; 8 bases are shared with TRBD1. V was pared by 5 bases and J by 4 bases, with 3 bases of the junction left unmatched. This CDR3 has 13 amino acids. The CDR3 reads CASSRGQAYGYTF. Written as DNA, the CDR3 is TGTGCCAGCAGTAGGGGACAGGCCTATGGCTACACCTTC.

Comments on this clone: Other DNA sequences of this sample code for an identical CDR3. CDR3: CASSLGVYGYTF. The CDR3 DNA reads as TGTGCCAGCAGCCTAGGAGTCTATGGCTACACCTTC. This sequence joins TRBV5-6 and TRBJ1-2; D gene ambiguous. V dropped 4 bases and J dropped 4 bases, with 8 bases sitting between them. Per the germline V gene, CDR1 is SGHDT and CDR2 is YYEEEE. The CDR3 contains 12 residues.

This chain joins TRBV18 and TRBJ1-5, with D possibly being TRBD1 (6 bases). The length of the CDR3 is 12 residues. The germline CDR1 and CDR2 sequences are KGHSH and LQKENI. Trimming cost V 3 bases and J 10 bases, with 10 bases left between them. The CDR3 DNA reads TGTGCCAGCTCACCGGGGGCTGATCCCCAGCATTTT. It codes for CASSPGADPQHF.

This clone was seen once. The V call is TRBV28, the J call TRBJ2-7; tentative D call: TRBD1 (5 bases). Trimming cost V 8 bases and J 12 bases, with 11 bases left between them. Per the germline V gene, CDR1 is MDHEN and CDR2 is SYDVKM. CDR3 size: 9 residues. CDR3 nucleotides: TGTGCCAGCCAAGACAGACCGTACTTC. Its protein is CASQDRPYF.

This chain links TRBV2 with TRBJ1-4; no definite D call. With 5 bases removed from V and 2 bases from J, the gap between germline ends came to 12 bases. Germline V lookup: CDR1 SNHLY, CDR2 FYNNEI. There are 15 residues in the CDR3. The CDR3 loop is CASSFYSYTNEKLFF. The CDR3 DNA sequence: TGTGCCAGCAGTTTCTACAGCTATACTAATGAAAAACTGTTTTTT.

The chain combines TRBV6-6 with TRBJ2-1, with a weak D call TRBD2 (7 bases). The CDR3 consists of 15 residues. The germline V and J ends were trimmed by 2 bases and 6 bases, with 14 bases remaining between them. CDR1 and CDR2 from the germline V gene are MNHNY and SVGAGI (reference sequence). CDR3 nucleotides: TGTGCCAGCAGTTACGGGGGGGCGCATGGCAATGAGCAGTTCTTC. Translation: CASSYGGAHGNEQFF.

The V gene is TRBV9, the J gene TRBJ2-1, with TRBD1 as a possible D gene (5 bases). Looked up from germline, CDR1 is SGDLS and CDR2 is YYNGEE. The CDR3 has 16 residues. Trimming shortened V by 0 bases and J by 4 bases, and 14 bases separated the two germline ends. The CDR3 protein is CASSVEGVASYNEQFF. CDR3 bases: TGTGCCAGCAGCGTAGAAGGGGTTGCCTCTTACAATGAGCAGTTCTTC.

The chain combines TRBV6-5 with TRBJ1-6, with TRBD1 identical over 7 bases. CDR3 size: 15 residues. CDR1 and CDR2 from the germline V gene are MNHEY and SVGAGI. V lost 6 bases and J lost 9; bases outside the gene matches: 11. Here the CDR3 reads CASSPGGLSGSPLHF. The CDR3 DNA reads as TGTGCCAGCAGCCCAGGGGGACTCAGTGGTTCACCCCTCCACTTT.

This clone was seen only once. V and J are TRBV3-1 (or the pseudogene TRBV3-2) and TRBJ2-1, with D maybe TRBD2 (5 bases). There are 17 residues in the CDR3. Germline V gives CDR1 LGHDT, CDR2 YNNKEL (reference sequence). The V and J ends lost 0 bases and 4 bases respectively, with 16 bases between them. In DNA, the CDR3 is TGTGCCAGCAGCCAAGAGGGTCAGCGGACCCCATACAATGAGCAGTTCTTC. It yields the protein CASSQEGQRTPYNEQFF.

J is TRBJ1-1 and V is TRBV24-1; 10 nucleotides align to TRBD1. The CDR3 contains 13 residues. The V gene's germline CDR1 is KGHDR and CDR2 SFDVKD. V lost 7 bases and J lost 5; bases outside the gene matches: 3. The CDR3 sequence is CATRDRGSTEAFF. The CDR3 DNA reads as TGTGCCACCAGGGACAGGGGGTCTACTGAAGCTTTCTTT.